This TCR beta chain was obtained from a study of CD8+CD57+ T cells in acquired aplastic anemia. Using genomic DNA as the template, TCR beta VDJ and CDR3 profiling was carried out. Using its own MiXCR run on the reads, TCRdb lists one record per CDR3 protein. The sample includes 200,000 to 300,000 distinct CDR3 sequences, roughly 82% of them seen just once. Study outcomes and limitations: Patients and controls had CD8+ Simpson's diversity values that were not significantly distinct.

About this clonotype: Its antigen is undetermined.

All sequencing subjects had displayed CD8+CD57+ cell expansion on flow cytometry. There was no therapy given to any patient before the blood sampling took place. Material for sequencing was sorted CD4+, CD8+, or CD8+CD57+ T cells (not recorded which) from PBMCs. The TCR sequence derives from a human donor with aplastic anemia.

The CDR3 loop reads CASSPGTVIPWDEQFF. CDR3 in DNA: TGTGCCAGTAGTCCCGGGACAGTTATACCTTGGGATGAGCAGTTCTTC. V is TRBV19 and J is TRBJ2-1, with 7 bases matching TRBD1. The ends lost 5 bases at V and 8 bases at J; junction bases unmatched: 15. The CDR3 totals 16 residues. Germline V lookup: CDR1 LNHDA, CDR2 SQIVND (reference sequence).